The T cell receptor (beta chain) described here comes from a study of multiple sclerosis patients with progressive multifocal leukoencephalopathy. Findings and limits, study-wide: Before and during natalizumab, the clones expanded at PML already existed.

Regarding time point: before natalizumab initiation. Comment on this clone: Its cognate antigen is unknown.

Sequencing used immunoSEQ multiplex PCR; TCRdb keeps in-frame clones, though not all of them. This sample has 25,000 to 35,000 clones, with approximately 90% found just once. The CDR3 is 14 residues long. Germline V gene lookup returns CDR1 SEHNR and CDR2 FQNEAQ (reference sequence). V lost 5 bases and J 3 bases, leaving 13 bases between the germline ends. V is TRBV7-9 and J is TRBJ1-1, with D possibly matching TRBD1 (6 bases). The receptor's source is a human donor with multiple sclerosis. Sequencing input: PBMCs. The CDR3 is CASSTRDRYTEAFF. The CDR3 coding sequence is TGTGCCAGCAGCACTCGAGACAGGTACACTGAAGCTTTCTTT.